The sequence of this T cell receptor (beta chain) was determined in a study of identical twins. Study-level points and caveats: Twins shared beta out-of-frame sequences in excess, but this excess was weaker. Potential partial confounding of zero-insertion analyses by invariant MAIT and iNKT cells was noted. Reduced insertions were recorded for abundant cord blood beta clonotypes, with no such pattern in memory repertoires.

V was pared by 8 bases and J by 12 bases, with 14 bases between. The CDR3 spans 11 residues. Germline V lookup: CDR1 SGHVS, CDR2 FNYEAQ. Template switching, a step in the protocol, added a universal primer site, and cDNA carried unique molecular identifiers. TCRdb re-called the 5' RACE reads with MiXCR, one entry per CDR3 protein. The table shows approximately 260,000 distinct CDR3 sequences, with over 12% occurring only once. As to this clonotype: What it binds is unknown.

The chain uses TRBV7-6 and TRBJ2-1; no definite D call. The origin of this receptor is a woman under 30 in good health. Specimen: memory (CD45RO+) T cells sorted from blood. The CDR3 nucleotides are TGTGCCAGCTCCCCTGGAACTCGGCAGTTCTTC. It specifies CASSPGTRQFF.